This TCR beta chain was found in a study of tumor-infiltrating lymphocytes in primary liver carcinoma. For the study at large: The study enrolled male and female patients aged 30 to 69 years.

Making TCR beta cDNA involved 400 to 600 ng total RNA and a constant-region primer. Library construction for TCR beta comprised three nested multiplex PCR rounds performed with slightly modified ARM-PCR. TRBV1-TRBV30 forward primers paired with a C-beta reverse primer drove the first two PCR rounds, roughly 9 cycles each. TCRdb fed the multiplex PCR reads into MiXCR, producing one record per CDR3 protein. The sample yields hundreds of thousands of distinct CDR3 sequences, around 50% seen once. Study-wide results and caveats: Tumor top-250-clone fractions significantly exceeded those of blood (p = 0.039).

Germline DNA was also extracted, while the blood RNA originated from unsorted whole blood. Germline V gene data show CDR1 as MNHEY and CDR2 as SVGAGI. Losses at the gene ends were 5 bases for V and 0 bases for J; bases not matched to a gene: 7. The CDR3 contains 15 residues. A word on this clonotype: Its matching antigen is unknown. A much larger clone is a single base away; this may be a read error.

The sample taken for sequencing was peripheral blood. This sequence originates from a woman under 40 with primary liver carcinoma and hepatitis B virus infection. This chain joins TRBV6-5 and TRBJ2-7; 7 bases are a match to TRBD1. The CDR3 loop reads CASSPWTGASYEQYF. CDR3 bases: TGTGCCAGCAGTCCCTGGACAGGAGCCTCCTACGAGCAGTACTTC.